This T cell receptor (beta chain) was observed in a study of T cells in Graves' hyperthyroidism and ophthalmopathy. Amplification of TCR beta CDR3 regions was performed using RNA transcripts as template. TCR CDR3 regions were first amplified by RT-PCR with HTBI primers. TCRdb ran MiXCR on the multiplex PCR reads and lists one entry per CDR3 protein. The sample has about 350,000 distinct CDR3 sequences, nearly 15% seen once. J lost 1 base, V lost 3 bases, and 4 bases had no gene match. Germline CDR1 LNHDA, CDR2 SQIVND (reference sequence). This CDR3 region has 16 residues. The specimen sequenced was blood. The chain is built from TRBV19 and TRBJ2-3; 10 nucleotides align to TRBD2. The TCR was taken from a woman aged 60-75 years with Graves' ophthalmopathy. The CDR3 bases are TGTGCCAGTAGTATCGCCGGGACTAGCGGCACAGATACGCAGTATTTT. It codes for CASSIAGTSGTDTQYF.